This T cell receptor (beta chain) was observed in a study of cytomegalovirus exposure and HLA in healthy donors. PCR amplification relied on 60 Vbeta primers (plus 13 Jbeta primers). TCRdb's copy holds only in-frame clones and misses some; the assay was immunoSEQ multiplex PCR. The table has around 200,000 clones, about 85% seen once; the top ten hold 10%. Study-wide findings and caveats: By HLA locus, TCR association rates varied in a later analysis, with DRB1 showing the most and HLA-C the fewest. The listing of about 150 TCR beta chains classed them as cytomegalovirus-associated.

Germline V CDR1 and CDR2: MNHNY, SVGAGI (reference sequence). The germline V and J ends were trimmed by 8 bases and 2 bases, with 15 bases remaining between them. The CDR3 totals 14 residues. Concerning this clone: Its antigen is undetermined.

Sequencing was carried out using PBMCs. The chain joins TRBV6-6 to TRBJ1-2, with D tentatively TRBD1 (6 bases). The clonotype comes from a woman aged 50 to 60 in good health and CMV-seropositive. CDR3 bases: TGTGCCAGCCGGCAGGGGCAGGGGAACTATGGCTACACCTTC. Translation gives CASRQGQGNYGYTF.